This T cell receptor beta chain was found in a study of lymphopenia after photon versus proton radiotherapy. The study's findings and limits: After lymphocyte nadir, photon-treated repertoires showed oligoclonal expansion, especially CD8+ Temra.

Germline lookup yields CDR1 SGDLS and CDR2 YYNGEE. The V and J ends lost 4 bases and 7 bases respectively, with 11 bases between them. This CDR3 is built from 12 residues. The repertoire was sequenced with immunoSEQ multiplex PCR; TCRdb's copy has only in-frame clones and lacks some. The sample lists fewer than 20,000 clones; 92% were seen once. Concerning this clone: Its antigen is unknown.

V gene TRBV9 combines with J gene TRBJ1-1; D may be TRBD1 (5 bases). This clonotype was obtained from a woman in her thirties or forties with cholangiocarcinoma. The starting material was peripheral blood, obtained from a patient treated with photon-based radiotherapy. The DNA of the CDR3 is TGTGCCAGCAGCCCCCAACAGGATGAAGCTTTCTTT. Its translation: CASSPQQDEAFF.